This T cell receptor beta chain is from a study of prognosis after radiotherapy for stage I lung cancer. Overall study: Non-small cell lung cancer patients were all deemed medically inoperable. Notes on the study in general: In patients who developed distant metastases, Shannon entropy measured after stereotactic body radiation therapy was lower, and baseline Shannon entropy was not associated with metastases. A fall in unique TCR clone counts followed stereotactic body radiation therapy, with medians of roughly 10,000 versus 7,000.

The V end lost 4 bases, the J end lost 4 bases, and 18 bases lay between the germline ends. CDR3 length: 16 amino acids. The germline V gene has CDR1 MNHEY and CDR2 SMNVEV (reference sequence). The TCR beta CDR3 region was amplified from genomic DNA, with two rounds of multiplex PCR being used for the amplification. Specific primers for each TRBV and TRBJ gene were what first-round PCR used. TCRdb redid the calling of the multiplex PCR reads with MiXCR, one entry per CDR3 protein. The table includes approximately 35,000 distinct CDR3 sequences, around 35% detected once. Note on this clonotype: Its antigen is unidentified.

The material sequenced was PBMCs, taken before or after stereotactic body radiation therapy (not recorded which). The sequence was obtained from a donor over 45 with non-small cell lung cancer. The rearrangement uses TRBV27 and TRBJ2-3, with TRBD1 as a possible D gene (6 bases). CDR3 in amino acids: CASSSFKGHLPDTQYF. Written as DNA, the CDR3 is TGTGCCAGCAGTTCCTTTAAGGGACATCTTCCAGATACGCAGTATTTT.